The rows below give T cell receptor beta chains drawn from one sample of a study of T cell responses to AZD1222 COVID-19 vaccine. This table comes from immunoSEQ multiplex PCR, and its TCRdb copy is limited to in-frame clones, with some not included. The sample contains some 50,000 clones, around 90% of which appear only once. The sequences come from peripheral blood, collected 28 days after the second AZD1222 dose. The receptors were gathered from an adult who received the AZD1222 COVID-19 vaccine. Both conserved end residues are part of each CDR3. D genes are given only for firm matches. Where a row states a size, it is once, few, many or the class of an expanded clone; other rows omit it.

V gene,clone size,J gene,D gene,CDR3 DNA,CDR3 protein
TRBV19,once,TRBJ1-4,TRBD1,TGTGCCAGTAGTCCACGGACAGGGACCTATAATGAAAAACTGTTTTTT,CASSPRTGTYNEKLFF
TRBV5-1,.,TRBJ2-1,TRBD2,TGCGCCAGCAGCGAGCCAGGGACTAGCGGGGCAAATGAGCAGTTCTTC,CASSEPGTSGANEQFF
TRBV6-5,.,TRBJ1-2,TRBD1,TGTGCCAGCAGTCGACAGGGGGCTCTAGGTGGCTACACCTTC,CASSRQGALGGYTF
TRBV7-9,.,TRBJ1-4,.,TGTGCCAGCAGCTTAGGCCAGGGTAGCGAAAAACTGTTTTTT,CASSLGQGSEKLFF
TRBV5-4,.,TRBJ2-5,TRBD1,TGTGCCAGCAGCCCAGGGGGTTACCAAGAGACCCAGTACTTC,CASSPGGYQETQYF
TRBV30,.,TRBJ2-3,.,TGTGCCTGGAGTGTGATTCCGTTCGGTACAGATACGCAGTATTTT,CAWSVIPFGTDTQYF
TRBV10-3,.,TRBJ1-5,.,TGTGCCATCAAGGACGAGGAGGAGAGCAATCAGCCCCAGCATTTT,CAIKDEEESNQPQHF
TRBV7-2,.,TRBJ1-5,.,TGTGCCAGCAGCCCGAACACGTATAGCAATCAGCCCCAGCATTTT,CASSPNTYSNQPQHF
TRBV28,.,TRBJ2-5,TRBD2,TGTGCCAGCAGTTTATCTAGCGGGAGTGTGGAGACCCAGTACTTC,CASSLSSGSVETQYF
TRBV6-1,.,TRBJ1-5,.,TGTGCCAGCAGTGAAGTTACAGGACGCAATCAGCCCCAGCATTTT,CASSEVTGRNQPQHF
TRBV11-3,.,TRBJ2-7,TRBD2,TGTGCCAGCAGCTTAATTACGGGAGGGAGCTCCTACGAGCAGTACTTC,CASSLITGGSSYEQYF
TRBV7-2,.,TRBJ2-3,.,TGTGCCAGCAGCTTAGCCGGTCCTGGGGATACGCAGTATTTT,CASSLAGPGDTQYF
TRBV29-1,.,TRBJ2-7,TRBD1,TGCAGCGTTGATGGGGACAGGGGTAAATACGAGCAGTACTTC,CSVDGDRGKYEQYF
TRBV2,.,TRBJ2-7,.,TGTGCCAGCAGTGGAACAGGATCCTACGAGCAGTACTTC,CASSGTGSYEQYF
TRBV3-1/TRBV3-2,once,TRBJ2-7,.,TGTGCCAGCACACCACGGGGTAGCCTTCCCCCCCTCCCCTACGAGCAGTACTTC,CASTPRGSLPPLPYEQYF